This T cell receptor beta chain is from a study of spatial heterogeneity in lung cancer. Time point here: sample taken at primary tumor resection. Trimming cost V 4 bases and J 8 bases; bases outside gene matches: 10. The length of the CDR3 is 15 residues. Germline values: CDR1 MGHRA, CDR2 YSYEKL. This clonotype came up many times. TCRdb reanalysed the 5' RACE reads using MiXCR and keeps one entry per CDR3 protein. The data show 40,000 to 55,000 distinct CDR3 sequences, about 6.5% seen once. The rearrangement links TRBV4-1 to TRBJ2-1; TRBD2 aligns across 8 bases. The sequenced sample was PBMCs, obtained at surgery. The clonotype comes from a female donor with early-stage non-small cell lung cancer. The CDR3 sequence: CASSRRNGGADEQFF. The CDR3 coding sequence is TGCGCCAGCAGCCGGCGTAACGGGGGGGCTGATGAGCAGTTCTTC.